A single sample is the source of the 28 T cell receptor beta chains below, sequenced in a study of blood T cell repertoires in COVID-19. The method was immunoSEQ multiplex PCR; TCRdb's version includes in-frame clones alone and lacks a portion of them. The data contain tens of thousands of clones, 82% of them singletons. Material for sequencing was peripheral blood. The receptors come from a human donor in a cohort sampled during active or convalescent COVID-19.

This chain joins TRBV4-3 and TRBJ2-1, with 9 bases that match TRBD2. CDR1 and CDR2 from the germline V gene are LGHNA and YSLEER. The CDR3 runs to 15 residues. The J segment lost 4 bases and the V segment lost 5 bases, leaving 6 bases of the junction unmatched. The CDR3 sequence is CASSGLAGEYNEQFF. Written as DNA, the CDR3 is TGCGCCAGCAGCGGATTAGCGGGGGAGTACAATGAGCAGTTCTTC.

The chain has TRBV9 and TRBJ2-7, with TRBD1 matching 12 bases. Germline V gives CDR1 SGDLS, CDR2 YYNGEE. The CDR3 consists of 16 residues. Trimming at V came to 4 bases and at J to 6 bases, leaving 11 bases not matched to a gene. CDR3 protein: CASSPEGGTGGVEQYF. CDR3 nucleotide sequence: TGTGCCAGCAGCCCAGAGGGGGGGACAGGGGGCGTCGAGCAGTACTTC.

The chain links TRBV27 to TRBJ1-1; 7 nucleotides align to TRBD1. J was trimmed by 1 base and V by 6 bases; bases with no gene match: 8. From germline, CDR1 is MNHEY and CDR2 SMNVEV (reference sequence). CDR3 length equals 15 residues. Here the CDR3 DNA reads TGTGCCAGCAGGAGACAGGGAATGGGGAACACTGAAGCTTTCTTT. Amino acids: CASRRQGMGNTEAFF.

By proportion, this clone is large. The chain recombines TRBV5-1 with TRBJ1-4; TRBD1 matches at 8 bases. Unmatched junction bases numbered 4, after V lost 4 bases and J lost 2 bases. CDR1 is SGHRS, CDR2 YFSETQ, per germline. The CDR3 has 15 residues. This CDR3 is CASSQSGGTNEKLFF. CDR3 sequence (DNA): TGCGCCAGCAGCCAATCAGGGGGCACTAATGAAAAACTGTTTTTT.

The chain joins TRBV19 to TRBJ2-2; 7 bases are a match to TRBD2. Trimming at V came to 10 bases and at J to 4 bases, leaving 12 bases not matched to a gene. Per the germline V gene, CDR1 is LNHDA and CDR2 is SQIVND (reference sequence). This CDR3 comprises 15 residues. The CDR3 DNA follows: TGTGCCACCCATGGGGTAGCGGGCGGCACCGGGGAGCTGTTTTTT. As protein: CATHGVAGGTGELFF.

V and J are TRBV6-4 and TRBJ1-2; D not certain. The V end was cut by 3 bases, the J end by 4 bases, with 9 bases between. CDR3 length: 13 residues. Germline values: CDR1 MRHNA, CDR2 SNTAGT. This CDR3 reads CASSENTGYGYTF. The CDR3 DNA sequence: TGTGCCAGCAGTGAGAATACGGGCTATGGCTACACCTTC.

Of note for this clone: One junction end disagrees with the germline gene, perhaps due to a read error. Additional DNA sequences in this sample encode the identical CDR3. The chain uses TRBV7-2 and TRBJ2-2; D might be TRBD1 (6 bases). Looked up from germline, CDR1 is SGHTA and CDR2 is FQGNSA. The CDR3 covers 15 residues. For the CDR3, the DNA is TGCGCCAGCAGGGTACAGGGTGCGAACACCGGGGAGCTGTTTTTT. Protein sequence: CASRVQGANTGELFF.

The J gene is TRBJ2-1, the V gene TRBV5-3, with D unresolved. TRBV5-3 belongs to the ORF category, with a function that is uncertain. The CDR3 consists of 11 residues. V lost 4 bases and J lost 8, with 7 bases in between. The CDR3 protein is CARSLFDEQFF. The CDR3 DNA reads TGTGCCAGAAGCCTCTTCGATGAGCAGTTCTTC.

This sequence joins TRBV6-4 and TRBJ1-5, with 7 bases aligning to TRBD1. The V gene's germline CDR1 is MRHNA and CDR2 SNTAGT. The trim removed 0 bases at V and 2 bases at J, leaving 7 bases unmatched. CDR3 length: 17 amino acids. In DNA, the CDR3 is TGTGCCAGCAGTGACTCGAGTCTAGGACAGGGCAATCAGCCCCAGCATTTT. Its translation: CASSDSSLGQGNQPQHF.

This rearrangement joins TRBV5-1 to TRBJ2-7; a possible D gene is TRBD1 (6 bases). In germline, CDR1 is SGHRS, CDR2 YFSETQ. This CDR3 spans 16 amino acids. V dropped 7 bases and J dropped 0 bases, with 20 bases sitting between them. The CDR3 bases are TGCGCCAGCCGAGAACACCGGGACACTCTCTCCTACGAGCAGTACTTC. It yields the protein CASREHRDTLSYEQYF. Looking up the rest from reference TRBV5-1 and TRBJ2-7 gives the full variable domain: KAGVTQTPRYLIKTRGQQVTLSCSPISGHRSVSWYQQTPGQGLQFLFEYFSETQRNKGNFPGRFSGRQFSNSRSEMNVSTLELGDSALYLCASREHRDTLSYEQYFGPGTRLTVT.

This chain uses TRBV19 with TRBJ2-7; D is undetermined. Germline CDR1 is LNHDA and CDR2 is SQIVND (reference sequence). The CDR3 is 13 residues long. Trimming shortened V by 9 bases and J by 4 bases, and 16 bases separated the two germline ends. CDR3 protein: CASFGSPEYEQYF. CDR3 nucleotide sequence: TGTGCCAGCTTCGGGTCCCCGGAGTACGAGCAGTACTTC.

In this sample, this clone turned up once. V is TRBV11-2 and J is TRBJ2-3; 7 nucleotides line up with TRBD2. CDR1 SGHAT and CDR2 FQNNGV come from the germline V gene. This CDR3 has 15 residues. V lost 1 base to trimming and J lost 2 bases; unmatched junction nucleotides: 3. The CDR3 DNA is TGTGCCAGCAGCTTAGCCCTAGCGGCCACAGATACGCAGTATTTT. Translated: CASSLALAATDTQYF.

The gene calls are TRBV7-2 and TRBJ1-1; TRBD1 might be the D (5 bases). The CDR3 is 14 amino acids. The germline gives CDR1 SGHTA, CDR2 FQGNSA. Trimming stripped 4 bases from V and 4 bases from J, with 13 bases between. The CDR3 nucleotides read TGTGCCAGCAGCTCCCACGGCAGGGTCACTGAAGCTTTCTTT. It encodes CASSSHGRVTEAFF.

This chain joins TRBV7-3 and TRBJ2-1; TRBD1 aligns across 7 bases. The V gene end was trimmed by 0 bases and the J gene end by 4 bases; junction bases not matched to a gene: 6. Germline lookup yields CDR1 SGHTA and CDR2 FQGTGA. The CDR3 has 16 residues. As DNA, the CDR3 is TGTGCCAGCAGCTTAACGTCTGCAGGGGGTTACAATGAGCAGTTCTTC. Translated: CASSLTSAGGYNEQFF.

V usage is TRBV19 and J usage is TRBJ1-3; perhaps TRBD1 as D (6 bases). V gave up 3 bases and J gave up 0 bases, with 15 bases separating them. The length of the CDR3 is 17 residues. From germline, CDR1 is LNHDA and CDR2 SQIVND (reference sequence). The CDR3, as DNA: TGTGCCAGTAGTATTAGCAGGGGCGCCTACTCTGGAAACACCATATATTTT. Its protein is CASSISRGAYSGNTIYF. Filled out from reference TRBV19 and TRBJ1-3, the complete variable domain reads DGGITQSPKYLFRKEGQNVTLSCEQNLNHDAMYWYRQDPGQGLRLIYYSQIVNDFQKGDIAEGYSVSREKKESFPLTVTSAQKNPTAFYLCASSISRGAYSGNTIYFGEGSWLTVV.

This clone was observed a few times. The J gene is TRBJ2-7, the V gene TRBV20-1; D ambiguous. Trimming took off 7 bases at V and 3 bases at J, with 10 bases between the two ends. Germline CDR1 reads DFQATT; CDR2 reads SNEGSKA (reference sequence). CDR3 length equals 11 residues. DNA for the CDR3: TGCAGTGGGGCCAATGACTACGAGCAGTACTTC. It encodes CSGANDYEQYF.

The chain has TRBV3-1 (or the pseudogene TRBV3-2) and TRBJ2-1; 8 nucleotides match TRBD2. The junction had 13 bases not matched to a gene; V was cut back by 2 bases and J by 4 bases. This CDR3 comprises 18 residues. Germline CDR1 LGHDT, CDR2 YNNKEL (reference sequence). The CDR3 nucleotides are TGTGCCAGCAGCCAACCCTCACGGGCGGGGGGCGTATACAATGAGCAGTTCTTC. Translated: CASSQPSRAGGVYNEQFF.

The rearrangement uses TRBV6-2 or TRBV6-3 and TRBJ2-7, with D perhaps matching TRBD1 (6 bases). The V end was cut by 5 bases, the J end by 4 bases, with 21 bases between. Germline-derived CDR1 and CDR2 are MNHEY and SVGEGT. This CDR3 comprises 16 residues. The CDR3 coding sequence is TGTGCCAGCAGTCCCAGACGACAGGACCTCGGGTACGAGCAGTACTTC. Translated: CASSPRRQDLGYEQYF.

The sample holds a few counts of this clone. The chain joins TRBV19 to TRBJ1-2; 9 positions match TRBD1. The CDR3 sequence is 17 residues long. Losses at the gene ends were 3 bases for V and 5 bases for J; bases not matched to a gene: 13. Germline V gene lookup returns CDR1 LNHDA and CDR2 SQIVND (reference sequence). CDR3 DNA: TGTGCCAGTAGTATCCGGGACAGGGAGAAGGCAGGATATGGCTACACCTTC. Translation: CASSIRDREKAGYGYTF.

The CDR3 nucleotides read TGTGCCAGCAGTAGACTAGAAGAAGAGCAGTTCTTC. The encoded protein is CASSRLEEEQFF. The V and J genes are TRBV25-1 and TRBJ2-1; tentative D call: TRBD2 (6 bases). V lost 5 bases and J 10 bases, leaving 12 bases between the germline ends. The CDR3 has 12 amino acids. Per the germline V gene, CDR1 is MGHDK and CDR2 is SYGVNS.

The V gene is TRBV6-5, the J gene TRBJ2-3, with D unresolved. Germline V gene sequence: CDR1 MNHEY, CDR2 SVGAGI. CDR3 size: 13 residues. V was cut by 8 bases and J by 2 bases, with 11 bases left in between. The DNA of the CDR3 is TGTGCCAGCCGCCCACTCGTCACAGATACGCAGTATTTT. This sequence encodes CASRPLVTDTQYF.

This clone appeared once. Germline is not matched at one junction end, which may reflect a read error. As DNA, the CDR3 is TGTGCCAGCAGCTTTAATCAGGGCGAGGTGAACTTC. This translates into CASSFNQGEVNF. The chain recombines TRBV7-2 with TRBJ2-5; tentative D call: TRBD1 (5 bases). The CDR3 contains 12 residues. Germline-derived CDR1 and CDR2 are SGHTA and FQGNSA.

This clone was observed once. The CDR3 sequence: CATLRVVAGVNTGELFF. Written as DNA, the CDR3 is TGTGCCACCTTACGGGTGGTAGCGGGGGTGAACACCGGGGAGCTGTTTTTT. The rearrangement links TRBV19 to TRBJ2-2, with 9 positions matching TRBD2. The CDR3 loop spans 17 amino acids. Unmatched junction bases numbered 13, after V lost 10 bases and J lost 1 base. In germline, CDR1 is LNHDA, CDR2 SQIVND (reference sequence).

The genes are TRBV9 and TRBJ2-2, with D possibly being TRBD2 (5 bases). CDR1 is SGDLS, CDR2 YYNGEE, per germline. CDR3 length equals 15 residues. Trimming pared 4 bases from V and 1 base from J, leaving 11 bases between. The DNA for the CDR3 is TGTGCCAGCAGCACCCGGACTGAGAACACCGGGGAGCTGTTTTTT. Amino acids: CASSTRTENTGELFF. Based on the CDR3 plus reference TRBV9 and TRBJ2-2, the full variable domain is DSGVTQTPKHLITATGQRVTLRCSPRSGDLSVYWYQQSLDQGLQFLIQYYNGEERAKGNILERFSAQQFPDLHSELNLSSLELGDSALYFCASSTRTENTGELFFGEGSRLTVL.

The chain joins TRBV4-1 to TRBJ2-7; 10 positions match TRBD2. The V and J ends lost 0 bases and 0 bases, in that order; junction bases with no gene match: 11. This CDR3 comprises 19 residues. The germline CDR1 and CDR2 sequences are MGHRA and YSYEKL. Here the CDR3 DNA reads TGCGCCAGCAGCCAAGATGAGTCTAGCGGGGGCCTTAGCTCCTACGAGCAGTACTTC. Protein sequence: CASSQDESSGGLSSYEQYF.

The chain combines TRBV5-8 with TRBJ1-6; D is unclear. V lost 6 bases, J lost 2 bases, and 9 bases lay in between. The length of the CDR3 is 14 residues. Germline loops: CDR1 SGHTS, CDR2 YDEGEE. DNA of the CDR3: TGTGCCAGCACCCGCGAGCCCTATAATTCACCCCTCCACTTT. This sequence encodes CASTREPYNSPLHF.

DNA for the CDR3: TGTGCCAGCAGTTACACCACTAACACCGGGGAGCTGTTTTTT. The encoded protein is CASSYTTNTGELFF. The chain combines TRBV6-5 with TRBJ2-2; unclear D gene. CDR1 and CDR2 from the germline V gene are MNHEY and SVGAGI. CDR3 size: 14 residues. The V end lost 2 bases, the J end lost 2 bases, and 6 bases lay between the germline ends.

This clone was counted between two and nine times. J is TRBJ1-2 and V is TRBV5-1, with a weak D call TRBD1 (6 bases). From germline, CDR1 is SGHRS and CDR2 YFSETQ. The V and J ends lost 1 base and 5 bases respectively, with 12 bases between them. The CDR3 spans 14 residues. This CDR3 is CASSLNRAGYGYTF. The CDR3 coding sequence is TGCGCCAGCAGCTTGAACAGGGCCGGTTATGGCTACACCTTC.